The text below deals with one TCR beta chain. Its antigen is as yet unknown. Produced via immunoSEQ multiplex PCR; TCRdb's table is partial and in-frame only. The profile shows approximately 160,000 clones, 95% to 97% of them singletons. This entry comes from a study of cytomegalovirus exposure and HLA in healthy donors. V lost 6 bases, J lost 0 bases, and 4 bases stayed unmatched. From germline, CDR1 is SNHLY and CDR2 FYNNEI. The CDR3 loop spans 15 amino acids. Study results and limitations: Among the CMV-associated chains, a few were confirmed in vitro as specific for CMV antigens. Cytomegalovirus-associated TCR beta chains were listed, numbering 150 to 200.

The sample comprised PBMCs. The chain employs TRBV2 and TRBJ2-3, with 9 bases lining up with TRBD2. The clonotype was recovered from a woman aged 18-29 years in good health and CMV-seronegative. The DNA of the CDR3 is TGTGCCAGCAGGGCTAGCGGGGCTAGCACAGATACGCAGTATTTT. This codes for CASRASGASTDTQYF.